The 30 T cell receptor beta chains reported below all come from one sample, sequenced in a study of cytomegalovirus exposure and HLA in healthy donors. It was with 60 Vbeta and 13 Jbeta primers that the PCR ran. TCRdb keeps only in-frame clones here, not all; method: immunoSEQ multiplex PCR. This sample contains tens of thousands of clones. Sequenced input: PBMCs. Source of these receptors: a woman between 40 and 50 years old in good health and CMV-seropositive.

The chain couples TRBV6-5 to TRBJ1-1; D possibly corresponds to TRBD1 (6 bases). V lost 8 bases and J lost 1, with 17 bases in between. The germline gives CDR1 MNHEY, CDR2 SVGAGI. The CDR3 spans 15 residues. The CDR3 sequence: CASAGPGHANTEAFF. The CDR3 bases are TGTGCCAGCGCGGGCCCGGGACACGCGAACACTGAAGCTTTCTTT.

This chain links TRBV4-3 with TRBJ1-3; D is unclear. This CDR3 contains 16 residues. CDR1 is LGHNA, CDR2 YSLEER, per germline. The V end lost 0 bases, the J end lost 3 bases, and 12 bases lay between the germline ends. This CDR3 reads CASSQEPSGFGNTIYF. DNA for the CDR3: TGCGCCAGCAGCCAAGAGCCGTCAGGCTTTGGAAACACCATATATTTT.

J is TRBJ2-1 and V is TRBV7-9, with 8 positions matching TRBD2. The CDR3 is 16 residues long. Germline assignment: CDR1 SEHNR and CDR2 FQNEAQ (reference sequence). Trimming at V came to 5 bases and at J to 6 bases, leaving 12 bases not matched to a gene. The CDR3 is CASSPRSGRKVNEQFF. For the CDR3, the DNA is TGTGCCAGCAGCCCAAGAAGCGGGAGAAAGGTCAATGAGCAGTTCTTC.

The CDR3 coding sequence is TGTGCCAGCAGCCAAGATACCGGGGTGAATCAGCCCCAGCATTTT. Amino acids: CASSQDTGVNQPQHF. The rearrangement joins TRBV4-2 to TRBJ1-5; D gene uncertain. V was shortened by 0 bases and J by 4 bases, with 10 bases between the two germline ends. The CDR3 is made up of 15 amino acids. Germline V gives CDR1 LGHNA, CDR2 YNFKEQ.

The chain couples TRBV25-1 to TRBJ1-1, with TRBD1 matching 8 bases. V was pared by 10 bases and J by 1 base, with 11 bases of the junction left unmatched. In germline, CDR1 is MGHDK, CDR2 SYGVNS. This CDR3 spans 15 amino acids. CDR3 DNA: TGTGCCACCAGCAGGCTCGACAGGGGGAACACTGAAGCTTTCTTT. Amino acid sequence: CATSRLDRGNTEAFF.

CDR3 amino acids: CASSQLRTSWNTIYF. CDR3 DNA: TGCGCCAGCAGCCAACTTAGGACTTCCTGGAACACCATATATTTT. The chain uses TRBV4-1 and TRBJ1-3; D remains ambiguous. Germline assignment: CDR1 MGHRA and CDR2 YSYEKL. The CDR3 covers 15 residues. Deletions cut 2 bases from V and 7 bases from J, with 15 bases between.

The V and J genes are TRBV4-1 and TRBJ2-7; 9 bases agree with TRBD1. V was clipped by 3 bases and J by 2 bases; unmatched bases: 8. In germline, CDR1 is MGHRA, CDR2 YSYEKL. The CDR3 is made up of 16 amino acids. The CDR3 sequence: CASSHYSTGGAYEQYF. The CDR3 DNA sequence: TGCGCCAGCAGCCACTACTCGACAGGGGGTGCCTACGAGCAGTACTTC.

The gene calls are TRBV7-3 and TRBJ2-1; D is possibly TRBD2 (5 bases). Trimming shortened V by 2 bases and J by 5 bases, and 13 bases separated the two germline ends. CDR1 and CDR2 from the germline V gene are SGHTA and FQGTGA. The CDR3 is 15 residues long. The CDR3 loop is CASSLSGSADNEQFF. The CDR3 nucleotides read TGTGCCAGCAGCTTATCGGGTAGCGCCGACAATGAGCAGTTCTTC.

V and J are TRBV4-2 and TRBJ1-5; 7 nucleotides line up with TRBD1. CDR3 length: 18 amino acids. From germline, CDR1 is LGHNA and CDR2 YNFKEQ. V dropped 0 bases and J dropped 4; count of bases not matched to a gene: 12. CDR3 coding DNA: TGTGCCAGCAGCCAAGAAATTACAAGGACAGGTGATAATCAGCCCCAGCATTTT. Translation gives CASSQEITRTGDNQPQHF.

This chain uses TRBV18 with TRBJ2-6; 7 bases are a match to TRBD2. CDR1 and CDR2 (germline): KGHSH, LQKENI. This CDR3 is 17 amino acids long. After removal of 2 bases from V and 2 bases from J, the junction contained 6 bases not matched to a gene. The CDR3 DNA reads TGTGCCAGCTCACCAGACTGGGGGGGAGCTGGGGCCAACGTCCTGACTTTC. Translated, it gives CASSPDWGGAGANVLTF.

J is TRBJ2-7 and V is TRBV5-1; 8 bases are a match to TRBD1. The CDR3 has 13 amino acids. CDR1 SGHRS and CDR2 YFSETQ come from the germline V gene. V lost 9 bases, J lost 3 bases, and 8 bases stayed unmatched. DNA of the CDR3: TGCGCCACCGCGGACAGGGCAGGCTACGAGCAGTACTTC. Encoded protein: CATADRAGYEQYF.

The chain is built from TRBV25-1 and TRBJ2-7; D is possibly TRBD1 (6 bases). The CDR3 extends over 16 amino acids. Trimming cost V 0 bases and J 2 bases, with 14 bases left between them. Germline CDR1 MGHDK, CDR2 SYGVNS. The CDR3 DNA reads as TGTGCCAGCAGTGAATATTCAGGACAGTCCACCTACGAGCAGTACTTC. Translated: CASSEYSGQSTYEQYF.

The rearrangement joins TRBV9 to TRBJ2-7; D remains ambiguous. This CDR3 contains 15 residues. CDR1 and CDR2 from the germline V gene are SGDLS and YYNGEE. Trimming cost V 0 bases and J 0 bases, with 10 bases left between them. CDR3 protein: CASSVGMIDSYEQYF. The CDR3 DNA reads as TGTGCCAGCAGCGTAGGTATGATAGACTCCTACGAGCAGTACTTC.

The J gene is TRBJ1-3, the V gene TRBV18; TRBD1 agrees at 7 bases. V was pared by 4 bases and J by 1 base, with 1 base of the junction left unmatched. CDR3 length: 14 amino acids. The germline CDR1 and CDR2 sequences are KGHSH and LQKENI. CDR3 sequence (DNA): TGTGCCAGCTCACTACAGGGGTCTGGAAACACCATATATTTT. It translates to CASSLQGSGNTIYF.

The chain links TRBV19 to TRBJ2-3, with 8 bases that match TRBD2. The CDR3 loop spans 13 amino acids. V shed 6 bases, J shed 6 bases, and the junction held 5 bases outside the gene matches. CDR1 and CDR2 from the germline V gene are LNHDA and SQIVND (reference sequence). CDR3: CASRPGGADTQYF. CDR3 coding DNA: TGTGCCAGTAGACCGGGAGGGGCTGATACGCAGTATTTT.

V gene TRBV7-2 combines with J gene TRBJ2-3, with D hard to call. Germline V CDR1 and CDR2: SGHTA, FQGNSA. Trimming took off 2 bases at V and 2 bases at J, with 8 bases between the two ends. This CDR3 has 14 residues. In nucleotides, the CDR3 is TGTGCCAGCAGCTTACCGCAGGCCACAGATACGCAGTATTTT. Its protein is CASSLPQATDTQYF. The variable domain in full, with the rest retrieved from reference TRBV7-2 and TRBJ2-3, is GAGVSQSPSNKVTEKGKDVELRCDPISGHTALYWYRQSLGQGLEFLIYFQGNSAPDKSGLPSDRFSAERTGGSVSTLTIQRTQQEDSAVYLCASSLPQATDTQYFGPGTRLTVL.

The V gene is TRBV5-1, the J gene TRBJ2-1; weak D call: TRBD2 (5 bases). The CDR3 has 15 amino acids. CDR1 SGHRS and CDR2 YFSETQ come from the germline V gene. Trimming shortened V by 3 bases and J by 7 bases, and 17 bases separated the two germline ends. The DNA for the CDR3 is TGCGCCAGCAGCTCTGCTTCTAGCTCGGGGAATGAGCAGTTCTTC. Its protein product is CASSSASSSGNEQFF. The full variable domain, with the rest looked up from reference TRBV5-1 and TRBJ2-1, is KAGVTQTPRYLIKTRGQQVTLSCSPISGHRSVSWYQQTPGQGLQFLFEYFSETQRNKGNFPGRFSGRQFSNSRSEMNVSTLELGDSALYLCASSSASSSGNEQFFGPGTRLTVL.

CDR3 sequence (DNA): TGTGCCAGCAGTTACTCGAGGTACAGGGGATCTGAAGCTTTCTTT. Protein sequence: CASSYSRYRGSEAFF. This chain joins TRBV6-5 and TRBJ1-1, with 7 bases that match TRBD1. Germline V CDR1 and CDR2: MNHEY, SVGAGI. CDR3 size: 15 residues. Trimming cost V 0 bases and J 6 bases; bases outside gene matches: 7.

The CDR3 region is CASSLEGGTVMNTEAFF. Here the CDR3 DNA reads TGTGCCAGCAGCTTAGAAGGAGGGACTGTAATGAACACTGAAGCTTTCTTT. The chain combines TRBV7-9 with TRBJ1-1, with D perhaps TRBD1 (5 bases). The V and J ends lost 1 base and 0 bases respectively, with 15 bases between them. The CDR3 loop spans 17 amino acids. From germline, CDR1 is SEHNR and CDR2 FQNEAQ (reference sequence).

V is TRBV14 and J is TRBJ1-2, with 9 bases aligning to TRBD1. The CDR3 extends over 13 amino acids. Germline V lookup: CDR1 SGHDN, CDR2 FVKESK. The J segment lost 6 bases and the V segment lost 4 bases, leaving 3 bases of the junction unmatched. This CDR3 is CASSPRTGDGYTF. The CDR3 DNA reads TGTGCCAGCAGCCCGAGGACAGGGGATGGCTACACCTTC.

As concerns this clone: One junction end does not reproduce the germline sequence, and a read error may be involved. The chain has TRBV7-9 and TRBJ2-7; D gene uncertain. Germline V gene lookup returns CDR1 SEHNR and CDR2 FQNEAQ (reference sequence). CDR3 size: 12 residues. The CDR3 region is CASSLDSRWAHF. The CDR3, as DNA: TGTGCCAGCAGCTTAGACAGCCGTTGGGCGCACTTC.

The V call is TRBV6-6, the J call TRBJ2-1; D uncertain. This CDR3 contains 11 residues. Deletions cut 4 bases from V and 8 bases from J, with 6 bases between. Germline lookup yields CDR1 MNHNY and CDR2 SVGAGI (reference sequence). CDR3 DNA: TGTGCCAGCAGTTCGAGATATGAGCAGTTCTTC. Its translation is CASSSRYEQFF.

This clone ranks as medium-sized (0.01 to 0.1%) in terms of frequency. The V call is TRBV7-9, the J call TRBJ2-1; TRBD1 aligns across 10 bases. This CDR3 has 15 amino acids. The germline CDR1 and CDR2 sequences are SEHNR and FQNEAQ (reference sequence). V was clipped by 5 bases and J by 10 bases; unmatched bases: 11. CDR3 in DNA: TGTGCCAGCAGCCAAAGACAGGGGGCGGTTGGGGAGCAGTTCTTC. This gives the protein CASSQRQGAVGEQFF.

CDR3 DNA sequence: TGTGCCAGCAGCGTAGGGGGGCATGGCTACACCTTC. Translation gives CASSVGGHGYTF. The genes are TRBV9 and TRBJ1-2; possible D gene TRBD1, 6 bases. The ends were cut back, 0 bases at V and 6 bases at J, with 6 bases in the middle. Germline loops: CDR1 SGDLS, CDR2 YYNGEE. The CDR3 loop spans 12 amino acids.

The V gene is TRBV29-1, the J gene TRBJ2-7; possibly TRBD1 for D (6 bases). CDR3 length: 13 amino acids. The germline V gene has CDR1 SQVTM and CDR2 ANQGSEA. V lost 6 bases and J lost 5, with 17 bases in between. The CDR3 reads CSVKPGQGDEQYF. CDR3 DNA: TGCAGCGTGAAACCGGGACAAGGGGACGAGCAGTACTTC.

This chain joins TRBV18 and TRBJ2-7; D is perhaps TRBD1 (7 bases). Trimming removed 4 bases from V and 3 bases from J, with 13 bases in between. Germline assignment: CDR1 KGHSH and CDR2 LQKENI. The CDR3 spans 14 residues. DNA of the CDR3: TGTGCCAGCTCACGGCGGGGACAGCTCTACGAGCAGTACTTC. Translating it yields CASSRRGQLYEQYF. Filled out from reference TRBV18 and TRBJ2-7, the complete variable domain reads NAGVMQNPRHLVRRRGQEARLRCSPMKGHSHVYWYRQLPEEGLKFMVYLQKENIIDESGMPKERFSAEFPKEGPSILRIQQVVRGDSAAYFCASSRRGQLYEQYFGPGTRLTVT.

The chain is built from TRBV6-5 and TRBJ2-7; tentatively, D is TRBD1 (5 bases). The CDR3 runs to 13 residues. Germline V gene sequence: CDR1 MNHEY, CDR2 SVGAGI. The germline V and J ends were trimmed by 5 bases and 3 bases, with 11 bases remaining between them. CDR3 nucleotides: TGTGCCAGCAGTGCGACAGCAGTCTACGAGCAGTACTTC. This sequence encodes CASSATAVYEQYF.

The CDR3 loop reads CASSLYPTGSYGYTF. CDR3 coding DNA: TGTGCCAGCAGTTTATATCCGACAGGGAGCTATGGCTACACCTTC. V gene TRBV6-4 combines with J gene TRBJ1-2, with 7 bases identical to TRBD1. CDR1 is MRHNA, CDR2 SNTAGT, per germline. The CDR3 contains 15 residues. V lost 5 bases, J lost 4 bases, and 10 bases stayed unmatched.

The chain combines TRBV9 with TRBJ2-7; 9 positions match TRBD1. The CDR3 is 15 amino acids. In germline, CDR1 is SGDLS, CDR2 YYNGEE. Trimming at V came to 0 bases and at J to 4 bases, leaving 5 bases not matched to a gene. CDR3 in amino acids: CASSVAGTGLYEQYF. CDR3 DNA sequence: TGTGCCAGCAGCGTAGCCGGGACAGGGCTTTACGAGCAGTACTTC.

The chain joins TRBV5-1 to TRBJ2-4, with 8 bases lining up with TRBD1. In germline, CDR1 is SGHRS, CDR2 YFSETQ. The CDR3 length is 15 residues. V lost 1 base and J lost 11; bases outside the gene matches: 11. The CDR3 is CASSLFLKDRGVQYF. The CDR3, as DNA: TGCGCCAGCAGCTTGTTTTTGAAAGACAGGGGAGTTCAGTACTTC.